The rows below give T cell receptor beta chains drawn from one sample of a study of human CD8 memory T cell subsets. TCRdb re-called the 5' RACE reads; one entry per CDR3 protein, DNA not given. This sample's table reports 5,500 to 7,000 distinct CDR3 sequences. Input material: CD8+ effector memory T cells (TEM) sorted from PBMCs. The origin of the receptors is a human donor in good health. CDR3s include the opening cysteine and the closing phenylalanine or tryptophan. Some rows mark clone size as missing; the rest say once, few, many or name a class of expanded clone.

clone_size	j_call	v_call	cdr3_length	cdr3_aa
medium-sized	TRBJ2-7	TRBV4-3	13	CASSQDIGYEQYF
.	TRBJ2-3	TRBV4-3	16	CASSQDRVGAPDTQYF
medium-sized	TRBJ1-1	TRBV6-1	13	CASPKRGVAEAFF
.	TRBJ1-1	TRBV5-1	14	CASSLRGENTEAFF
.	TRBJ1-1	TRBV4-1	15	CASSQGFLPVTEAFF
.	TRBJ1-1	TRBV20-1	12	CSASVAQPEAFF
.	TRBJ2-2	TRBV28	18	CASSSSMDGGWDTGELFF
.	TRBJ1-1	TRBV25-1	13	CASSDPGLTEAFF
.	TRBJ2-7	TRBV27	14	CASSPFWESYEQYF
medium-sized	TRBJ1-2	TRBV28	15	CASSLPFGQPYGYTF
.	TRBJ2-5	TRBV9	14	CASSKTGGTETQYF
.	TRBJ1-3	TRBV28	16	CASSLGTGLDGNTIYF
.	TRBJ2-3	TRBV6-4	14	CASSASAHTDTQYF
.	TRBJ2-3	TRBV7-7	14	CASSPSDSTDTQYF
medium-sized	TRBJ2-3	TRBV7-9	18	CASSSHLGLAGATDTQYF
.	TRBJ2-7	TRBV7-6	16	CASSQTYRSGGYEQYF
.	TRBJ1-5	TRBV4-1	13	CASSQDLGQPQHF
.	TRBJ2-3	TRBV21-1	16	CASSNSAGDHTDTQYF
medium-sized	TRBJ2-5	TRBV30	14	CAWSPLRERITQYF
medium-sized	TRBJ1-1	TRBV5-4	15	CASSLAGTRFAEAFF
.	TRBJ2-3	TRBV3-1	12	CASSQVSDTQYF
.	TRBJ1-4	TRBV4-1	16	CASSRTLPATNEKLFF
medium-sized	TRBJ2-1	TRBV15	14	CATSDGDSYNEQFF
.	TRBJ2-2	TRBV6-4	15	CASSDSPDNTGELFF
.	TRBJ2-1	TRBV7-6	12	CASSLWANEQFF
medium-sized	TRBJ1-2	TRBV12-3/TRBV12-4	13	CASKVTGNYGYTF
.	TRBJ2-7	TRBV7-9	15	CASSFTTGVNYEQYF
.	TRBJ1-5	TRBV10-3	20	CAIRRLVRDRKAYSNQPQHF
.	TRBJ2-1	TRBV6-2/TRBV6-3	15	CASSYGTSGSDEQFF
.	TRBJ2-5	TRBV20-1	16	CSARGPAWTGQETQYF
.	TRBJ2-1	TRBV10-3	13	CAIRTETYNEQFF
medium-sized	TRBJ2-1	TRBV7-9	16	CASSSHRDPGFHEQFF
medium-sized	TRBJ1-2	TRBV9	15	CASVGQGAPDYGYTF
.	TRBJ2-3	TRBV12-3/TRBV12-4	15	CASRPPGGSTDTQYF
large	TRBJ2-7	TRBV20-1	13	CSAPAGETYEQYF
.	TRBJ1-2	TRBV4-2	15	CASSQRTGGEYGYTF